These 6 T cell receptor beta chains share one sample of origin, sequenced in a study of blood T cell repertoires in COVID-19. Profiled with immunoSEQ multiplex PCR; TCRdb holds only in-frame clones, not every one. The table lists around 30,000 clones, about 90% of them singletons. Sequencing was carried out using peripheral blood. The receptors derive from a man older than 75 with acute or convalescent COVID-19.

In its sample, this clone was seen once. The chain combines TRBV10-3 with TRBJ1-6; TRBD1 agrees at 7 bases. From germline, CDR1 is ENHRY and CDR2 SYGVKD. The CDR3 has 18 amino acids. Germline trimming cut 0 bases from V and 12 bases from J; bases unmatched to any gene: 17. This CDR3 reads CAISESNQRLGQPRPLHF. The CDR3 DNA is TGTGCCATCAGTGAGTCGAATCAAAGGTTGGGACAGCCCCGACCCCTCCACTTT.

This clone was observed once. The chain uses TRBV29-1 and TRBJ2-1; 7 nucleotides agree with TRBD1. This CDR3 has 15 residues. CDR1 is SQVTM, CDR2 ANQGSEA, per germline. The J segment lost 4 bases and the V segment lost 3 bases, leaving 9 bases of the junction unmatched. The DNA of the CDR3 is TGCAGCGTTGAGGACAGGAGATATGGGTACAATGAGCAGTTCTTC. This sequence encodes CSVEDRRYGYNEQFF.

Written as DNA, the CDR3 is TGTGCCTGGAGTGACAGGCCCACCGGCGAGCAGTACTTC. Translating gives CAWSDRPTGEQYF. The V and J genes are TRBV30 and TRBJ2-7; D possibly corresponds to TRBD1 (5 bases). This CDR3 contains 13 residues. CDR1 is GTSNPN, CDR2 SVGIG, per germline (reference sequence). V was cut by 1 base and J by 6 bases, with 13 bases left in between.

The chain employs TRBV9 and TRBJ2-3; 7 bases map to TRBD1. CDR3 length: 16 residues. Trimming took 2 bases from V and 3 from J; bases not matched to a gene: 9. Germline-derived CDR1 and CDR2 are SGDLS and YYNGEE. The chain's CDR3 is CASSVRGDRETDTQYF. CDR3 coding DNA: TGTGCCAGCAGCGTCAGGGGTGACAGGGAGACAGATACGCAGTATTTT.

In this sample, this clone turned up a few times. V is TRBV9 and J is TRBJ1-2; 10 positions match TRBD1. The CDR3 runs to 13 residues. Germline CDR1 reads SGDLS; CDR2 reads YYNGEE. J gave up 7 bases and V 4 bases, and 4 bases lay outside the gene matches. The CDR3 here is CASSLTGGFGYTF. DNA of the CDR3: TGTGCCAGCAGCCTGACAGGGGGCTTTGGCTACACCTTC.

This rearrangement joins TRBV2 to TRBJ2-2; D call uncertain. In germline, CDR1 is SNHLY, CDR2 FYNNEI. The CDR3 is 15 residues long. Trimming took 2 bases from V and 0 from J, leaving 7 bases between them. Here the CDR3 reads CASSERGANTGELFF. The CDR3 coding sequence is TGTGCCAGCAGTGAACGCGGTGCGAACACCGGGGAGCTGTTTTTT.